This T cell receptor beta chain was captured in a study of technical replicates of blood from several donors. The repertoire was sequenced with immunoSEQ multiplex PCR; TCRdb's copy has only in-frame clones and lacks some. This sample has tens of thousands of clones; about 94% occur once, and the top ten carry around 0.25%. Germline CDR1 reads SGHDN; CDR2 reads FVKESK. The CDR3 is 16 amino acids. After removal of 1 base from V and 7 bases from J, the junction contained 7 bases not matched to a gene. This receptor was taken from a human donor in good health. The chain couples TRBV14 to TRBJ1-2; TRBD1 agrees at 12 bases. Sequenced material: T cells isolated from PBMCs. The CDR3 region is CASSQAGGTGGFGYTF. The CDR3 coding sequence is TGTGCCAGCAGCCAAGCGGGAGGGACAGGGGGCTTTGGCTACACCTTC. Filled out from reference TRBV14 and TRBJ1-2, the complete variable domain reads EAGVTQFPSHSVIEKGQTVTLRCDPISGHDNLYWYRRVMGKEIKFLLHFVKESKQDESGMPNNRFLAERTGGTYSTLKVQPAELEDSGVYFCASSQAGGTGGFGYTFGSGTRLTVV.